A single sample gave rise to the 16 T cell receptor beta chains below, sequenced in a study of breast tumors, draining lymph nodes, adjacent tissues. Axillary draining lymph nodes of breast cancer patients supplied the node samples. TCRdb redid the calling of the multiplex PCR reads with MiXCR, one entry per CDR3 protein. Of about 120,000 distinct CDR3 sequences listed, 15% to 20% are singletons. The sequencing input was axillary lymph node tissue. The receptor source for this set is a female donor with breast cancer. Some clones in this sample may be carry-over from other donors' samples.

This clonotype was found many times. This chain joins TRBV5-1 and TRBJ2-1, with D possibly TRBD2 on 5 matching bases. The CDR3 totals 17 residues. Germline assignment: CDR1 SGHRS and CDR2 YFSETQ. Trimming took 0 bases from V and 8 from J, leaving 21 bases between them. The CDR3 here is CASSLAAARELFHEQFF. The CDR3 bases are TGCGCCAGCAGCTTGGCAGCAGCACGGGAACTTTTCCATGAGCAGTTCTTC.

This clonotype was picked up a small number of times. This sequence joins TRBV18 and TRBJ2-1; D possibly corresponds to TRBD2 (7 bases). V was trimmed by 2 bases and J by 4 bases, leaving 18 bases between them. Germline V gives CDR1 KGHSH, CDR2 LQKENI. CDR3 size: 17 residues. CDR3 in amino acids: CASSPSTGGTGYNEQFF. The CDR3 region has the DNA TGTGCCAGCTCACCATCTACGGGGGGCACCGGGTACAATGAGCAGTTCTTC.

In this sample, this clonotype turned up many times. The chain has TRBV9 and TRBJ2-2; 9 bases line up with TRBD1. V trimming: 0 bases; J trimming: 6 bases; junction bases outside the gene matches: 3. The CDR3 totals 15 residues. Germline lookup yields CDR1 SGDLS and CDR2 YYNGEE. CDR3 loop: CASSVVTGGAGELFF. The CDR3 coding sequence is TGTGCCAGCAGCGTAGTAACAGGGGGCGCCGGGGAGCTGTTTTTT.

V gene TRBV24-1 combines with J gene TRBJ2-5; D not resolved. Per the germline V gene, CDR1 is KGHDR and CDR2 is SFDVKD. Between the trimmed V and J ends, which lost 3 bases and 12 bases, there was a span of 1 base. The CDR3 is made up of 8 amino acids. CDR3 sequence reads: CATSDEYF. As DNA, the CDR3 is TGTGCCACCAGTGATGAGTACTTC.

This clonotype was found many times. V gene TRBV20-1 combines with J gene TRBJ1-6; D not resolved. The V gene lost 3 bases and the J gene lost 10 bases, with 13 bases spanning the gap. In germline, CDR1 is DFQATT, CDR2 SNEGSKA (reference sequence). The CDR3 totals 13 residues. CDR3 loop: CSASRPQNSPLHF. The CDR3 nucleotides are TGCAGTGCTAGTCGGCCTCAGAACTCACCCCTCCACTTT.

Many counts were recorded for this clonotype. V is TRBV7-2 and J is TRBJ2-1; 8 bases fit TRBD2. This CDR3 is 14 amino acids long. Germline lookup yields CDR1 SGHTA and CDR2 FQGNSA. V shed 3 bases and J 6 bases; nucleotides not matched to a gene: 4. The CDR3 nucleotides are TGTGCCAGCAGCTTCGGCGGGACTAGCAATGAGCAGTTCTTC. It translates to CASSFGGTSNEQFF.

This clonotype was seen a handful of times. This chain uses TRBV7-9 with TRBJ1-5; TRBD1 aligns across 9 bases. J was trimmed by 7 bases and V by 5 bases; bases with no gene match: 6. This CDR3 has 14 amino acids. Per germline, CDR1 SEHNR and CDR2 FQNEAQ (reference sequence). CDR3 bases: TGTGCCAGCAGCGCGGGACAGGGAACCCAGCCCCAGCATTTT. Translation gives CASSAGQGTQPQHF.

This clonotype showed up many times. The chain has TRBV20-1 and TRBJ1-5, with unresolved D. Germline CDR1 reads DFQATT; CDR2 reads SNEGSKA (reference sequence). The CDR3 totals 14 residues. The V and J ends lost 0 bases and 2 bases respectively, with 8 bases between them. CDR3 amino acids: CSARDGEGNQPQHF. In nucleotides, the CDR3 is TGCAGTGCTAGAGACGGGGAGGGCAATCAGCCCCAGCATTTT.

About this clonotype itself: With a much larger clone just one base away, this may be a read error. The CDR3 DNA follows: TGTGCCGGCAGCGGATGGGACAGGGGCTCCTACGAGCAGTACTTC. This translates into CAGSGWDRGSYEQYF. The chain couples TRBV6-1 to TRBJ2-7, with TRBD1 matching over 10 bases. The CDR3 is 15 residues long. Germline-derived CDR1 and CDR2 are MNHNS and SASEGT.

CDR3 amino acids: CASRPDRSSRGNEQFF. The CDR3 bases are TGTGCCAGCAGACCCGACAGATCTAGTCGGGGGAATGAGCAGTTCTTC. V usage is TRBV28 and J usage is TRBJ2-1; tentative D call: TRBD2 (6 bases). Germline V gives CDR1 MDHEN, CDR2 SYDVKM. The CDR3 is 16 residues long. Trimming removed 6 bases at V and 7 bases at J, with 22 bases between.

Many counts were recorded for this clonotype. J is TRBJ2-1 and V is TRBV4-1, with 9 bases lining up with TRBD1. J gave up 8 bases and V 2 bases, and 1 base lay outside the gene matches. The CDR3 spans 13 residues. Germline CDR1 reads MGHRA; CDR2 reads YSYEKL. As DNA, the CDR3 is TGCGCCAGCAGCCAACGGACAGGGGATGAGCAGTTCTTC. Translating it yields CASSQRTGDEQFF.

The chain combines TRBV28 with TRBJ2-5; perhaps TRBD1 as D (5 bases). The length of the CDR3 is 13 residues. The germline gives CDR1 MDHEN, CDR2 SYDVKM. The V end lost 6 bases, the J end lost 6 bases, and 14 bases lay between the germline ends. The CDR3: CASRGLDSKTQYF. DNA for the CDR3: TGTGCCAGCAGGGGGCTCGATAGTAAGACCCAGTACTTC.

This clonotype was seen at least ten times. The rearrangement uses TRBV12-3 or TRBV12-4 and TRBJ2-1; 7 positions match TRBD1. The CDR3 spans 12 residues. The V gene end was trimmed by 1 base and the J gene end by 14 bases; junction bases not matched to a gene: 5. CDR3 amino acids: CASSLDRGYEFF. The DNA of the CDR3 is TGTGCCAGCAGTTTAGACAGGGGATATGAGTTCTTC.

In its sample, this clonotype was seen many times. The chain employs TRBV30 and TRBJ1-2; D remains unclear. Germline V lookup: CDR1 GTSNPN, CDR2 SVGIG (reference sequence). This CDR3 spans 12 amino acids. Trimming shortened V by 3 bases and J by 4 bases, and 9 bases separated the two germline ends. The CDR3 region is CAWSRKFYGYTF. The CDR3 DNA reads as TGTGCCTGGAGCAGAAAATTCTATGGCTACACCTTC.

This clonotype has a handful of counts. The CDR3 ends on some other residue instead of the conserved phenylalanine or tryptophan, so this is likely a read error. This chain joins TRBV7-9 and TRBJ2-1, with D perhaps TRBD1 (6 bases). The CDR3 loop spans 17 amino acids. Germline V lookup: CDR1 SEHNR, CDR2 FQNEAQ (reference sequence). The V gene lost 4 bases and the J gene lost 4 bases, with 20 bases spanning the gap. CDR3 sequence: CASSSGRGRGSYNEQFL. The CDR3 coding sequence is TGTGCCAGCAGCTCTGGGAGAGGCAGGGGTTCTTACAATGAGCAGTTCCTC.

This clonotype occurred a few times. The chain links TRBV19 to TRBJ2-2, with unresolved D. V dropped 6 bases and J dropped 3 bases, with 14 bases sitting between them. This CDR3 is 15 amino acids long. Germline V gives CDR1 LNHDA, CDR2 SQIVND (reference sequence). DNA for the CDR3: TGTGCCAGTAGGTCACCTTTCCGCGACACCGGGGAGCTGTTTTTT. This sequence encodes CASRSPFRDTGELFF.